This entry lists 29 T cell receptor beta chains sequenced from one sample in a study of Ad26.COV2.S vaccination and SARS-CoV-2 variants. Here immunoSEQ multiplex PCR was the method, and the copy in TCRdb shows in-frame clones only, minus some. The table has roughly 320,000 clones, roughly 86% seen once. Treatment given: 19 received Ad26.COV2.S at low or high dose, single or two shots; roughly five received placebo; per-sample allocation not given. Material that was analyzed had been drawn on day 63 after the first vaccine or placebo injection. Here the sequenced sample was peripheral blood, taken in a trial of Ad26.COV2.S vaccine versus placebo. The receptors stem from a person aged 18-65 years who received the Ad26.COV2.S COVID-19 vaccine or a placebo.

The V gene is TRBV11-2, the J gene TRBJ2-2; weak D call: TRBD1 (6 bases). This CDR3 comprises 16 residues. Per germline, CDR1 SGHAT and CDR2 FQNNGV. V dropped 7 bases and J dropped 0 bases, with 15 bases sitting between them. The CDR3 loop is CASKEVRTANTGELFF. The CDR3 nucleotides read TGTGCCAGCAAAGAGGTCCGGACAGCGAACACCGGGGAGCTGTTTTTT.

J is TRBJ1-4 and V is TRBV6-1; D is uncertain. Per germline, CDR1 MNHNS and CDR2 SASEGT. V was cut by 3 bases and J by 3 bases, with 11 bases left in between. The CDR3 is 15 residues long. The CDR3 DNA is TGTGCCAGCAGTGATAGGACGGACTCTAATGAAAAACTGTTTTTT. This translates into CASSDRTDSNEKLFF.

Points on this clone: The limits of the CDR3 on the DNA are not certain, so only TCRdb's listed CDR3 is given. This CDR3 reads CASSSSGTYTDTQYF. The chain combines TRBV10-1 with TRBJ2-3. Looked up from germline, CDR1 is WNHNN and CDR2 is SYGVQD (reference sequence). The CDR3 is 15 amino acids in total, end residues counted.

The rearrangement uses TRBV6-1 and TRBJ1-3, with 9 bases matching TRBD1. This CDR3 spans 18 amino acids. The V segment lost 4 bases and the J segment 5 bases; nucleotides outside the gene matches: 15. CDR1 is MNHNS, CDR2 SASEGT, per germline. Here the CDR3 reads CASSGEGTGYSTRNTIYF. The CDR3 DNA is TGTGCCAGCAGTGGAGAAGGGACAGGGTATAGCACGCGAAACACCATATATTTT.

This chain links TRBV19 with TRBJ1-1; D perhaps matches TRBD1 (6 bases). The CDR3 length is 15 residues. V was pared by 10 bases and J by 6 bases, with 24 bases between. Germline-derived CDR1 and CDR2 are LNHDA and SQIVND (reference sequence). CDR3: CAIGDLRGDPPEAFF. The CDR3 bases are TGTGCCATCGGGGATCTGAGGGGGGACCCGCCTGAAGCTTTCTTT.

Only one count was recorded for this clone. The chain employs TRBV5-4 and TRBJ2-2; tentative D call: TRBD2 (6 bases). The CDR3 sequence is 19 residues long. Germline lookup yields CDR1 SGHNT and CDR2 YYREEE (reference sequence). V was trimmed by 4 bases and J by 6 bases, leaving 28 bases between them. CDR3 in DNA: TGTGCCAGCAGCGGCCGCGGTTCCTCCGGGGGTCGGACGGCCGGGGAGCTGTTTTTT. It encodes CASSGRGSSGGRTAGELFF.

There are a few counts of this clone. This chain connects TRBV4-2 to TRBJ1-5; a possible D gene is TRBD1 (5 bases). The CDR3 covers 18 residues. Germline V gene sequence: CDR1 LGHNA, CDR2 YNFKEQ. Trimming took 3 bases from V and 2 from J, leaving 20 bases between them. CDR3 sequence reads: CASSHQRGDSRGNQPQHF. For the CDR3, the DNA is TGTGCCAGCAGCCACCAGCGGGGCGACAGCCGGGGCAATCAGCCCCAGCATTTT.

This clone was counted a single time. The chain is built from TRBV7-9 and TRBJ1-1; D call uncertain. Germline V gene data show CDR1 as SEHNR and CDR2 as FQNEAQ (reference sequence). Trimming took 3 bases from V and 0 from J, leaving 8 bases between them. The CDR3 consists of 14 residues. This CDR3 is CASSFVRLNTEAFF. CDR3 nucleotide sequence: TGTGCCAGCAGCTTCGTCAGATTGAACACTGAAGCTTTCTTT.

The chain carries TRBV27 and TRBJ1-5; TRBD1 agrees at 11 bases. Germline CDR1 reads MNHEY; CDR2 reads SMNVEV (reference sequence). The CDR3 covers 19 residues. Unmatched junction bases numbered 20, after V lost 6 bases and J lost 7 bases. The CDR3 nucleotides read TGTGCCAGCAGCCGAACCGGGACAGGGGGTTTTTTGGTCGGGCAGCCCCAGCATTTT. Translating gives CASSRTGTGGFLVGQPQHF.

This clone was observed once. This rearrangement joins TRBV6-5 to TRBJ2-7, with 7 bases lining up with TRBD1. CDR3 length: 14 residues. CDR1 and CDR2 from the germline V gene are MNHEY and SVGAGI. V gave up 3 bases and J gave up 3 bases; unmatched junction bases: 5. This chain's CDR3 is CASSYNRGSYEQYF. CDR3 nucleotides: TGTGCCAGCAGTTATAACAGGGGAAGCTACGAGCAGTACTTC.

The chain links TRBV11-1 to TRBJ1-2; D uncertain. V lost 3 bases and J lost 1, with 15 bases in between. The length of the CDR3 is 16 residues. Germline assignment: CDR1 SGHAT and CDR2 FQDESV (reference sequence). CDR3 sequence reads: CASSFGPGLVNYGYTF. Written as DNA, the CDR3 is TGTGCCAGCAGCTTCGGTCCTGGGCTGGTTAACTATGGCTACACCTTC.

CDR3 region: CASRGGGNEQFF. The CDR3 bases are TGTGCCAGCAGAGGGGGGGGAAATGAGCAGTTCTTC. The chain couples TRBV7-8 to TRBJ2-1, with a tentative D call TRBD2 (7 bases). Germline CDR1 reads SGHVS; CDR2 reads FQNEAQ. Trimming stripped 6 bases from V and 7 bases from J, with 10 bases between. The CDR3 is 12 residues long.

The CDR3 spells CASSFLDSGFNSEQFF. CDR3 bases: TGTGCCAGCAGTTTTTTAGACTCAGGGTTCAACAGTGAGCAGTTCTTC. The chain is built from TRBV27 and TRBJ2-1, with D possibly matching TRBD1 (5 bases). The V end lost 3 bases, the J end lost 9 bases, and 21 bases lay between the germline ends. CDR3 length: 16 amino acids. Germline values: CDR1 MNHEY, CDR2 SMNVEV (reference sequence).

The chain joins TRBV6-5 to TRBJ2-1; TRBD1 aligns across 10 bases. Germline V lookup: CDR1 MNHEY, CDR2 SVGAGI. The CDR3 consists of 15 residues. V lost 4 bases to trimming and J lost 9 bases; unmatched junction nucleotides: 9. CDR3 loop: CASSFTDRGRGEQFF. The CDR3 DNA reads as TGTGCCAGCAGTTTTACGGACAGGGGGAGGGGTGAGCAGTTCTTC.

The chain uses TRBV5-1 and TRBJ2-1, with TRBD1 identical over 7 bases. This CDR3 has 15 amino acids. The junction had 6 bases not matched to a gene; V was cut back by 3 bases and J by 3 bases. Per the germline V gene, CDR1 is SGHRS and CDR2 is YFSETQ. As DNA, the CDR3 is TGCGCCAGCAGCTCGGCCGGACAGGACTACAATGAGCAGTTCTTC. Encoded protein: CASSSAGQDYNEQFF.

This chain connects TRBV3-1 (or the pseudogene TRBV3-2) to TRBJ2-1, with D hard to call. Trimming removed 4 bases at V and 12 bases at J, with 16 bases between. Germline V lookup: CDR1 LGHDT, CDR2 YNNKEL (reference sequence). The CDR3 runs to 13 residues. This CDR3 is CASSLLSHVGQFF. The DNA of the CDR3 is TGTGCCAGCAGCCTACTCTCCCACGTAGGGCAGTTCTTC.

This chain joins TRBV2 and TRBJ2-1, with D unclear. The CDR3 is made up of 11 amino acids. The ends were cut back, 4 bases at V and 7 bases at J, with 5 bases in the middle. Germline assignment: CDR1 SNHLY and CDR2 FYNNEI. The CDR3 here is CASSVRNEQFF. CDR3 bases: TGTGCCAGCAGTGTTAGGAATGAGCAGTTCTTC. The full variable domain, rest sourced from reference TRBV2 and TRBJ2-1, is EPEVTQTPSHQVTQMGQEVILRCVPISNHLYFYWYRQILGQKVEFLVSFYNNEISEKSEIFDDQFSVERPDGSNFTLKIRSTKLEDSAMYFCASSVRNEQFFGPGTRLTVL.

This clone was found once. The rearrangement joins TRBV2 to TRBJ2-2; D is unresolved. Germline CDR1 reads SNHLY; CDR2 reads FYNNEI. Deletions cut 6 bases from V and 2 bases from J, with 10 bases between. CDR3 length: 14 amino acids. The chain's CDR3 is CASRGGLNTGELFF. CDR3 sequence (DNA): TGTGCCAGCAGGGGCGGATTAAACACCGGGGAGCTGTTTTTT.

To note about this clone: This sample includes further DNA sequences coding for the same CDR3. V usage is TRBV18 and J usage is TRBJ2-7; TRBD1 matches 10 bases. CDR1 KGHSH and CDR2 LQKENI come from the germline V gene. There are 15 residues in the CDR3. The V and J ends lost 3 bases and 4 bases, in that order; junction bases with no gene match: 6. The CDR3 loop is CASSPQTGGGYEQYF. Written as DNA, the CDR3 is TGTGCCAGCTCACCTCAGACAGGGGGCGGGTACGAGCAGTACTTC.

This chain joins TRBV6-2 or TRBV6-3 and TRBJ1-1; weak D call: TRBD1 (6 bases). V dropped 1 base and J dropped 5 bases, with 8 bases sitting between them. Germline loops: CDR1 MNHEY, CDR2 SVGEGT. The CDR3 is 13 amino acids. The CDR3 is CASSYFQGTEAFF. The CDR3 region has the DNA TGTGCCAGCAGTTACTTCCAGGGGACTGAAGCTTTCTTT.

This clone appeared once. Mismatch with germline at one junction end may stem from a read error. The V and J genes are TRBV9 and TRBJ1-3, with TRBD1 matching over 8 bases. This CDR3 has 15 residues. Germline-derived CDR1 and CDR2 are SGDLS and YYNGEE. CDR3 sequence reads: CASSVGTGSGNTIYF. The CDR3 DNA sequence: TGTGCCAGCAGTGTAGGGACAGGCTCAGGAAACACCATATATTTT.

The chain combines TRBV6-5 with TRBJ1-6; a weak D match, TRBD1 (5 bases). There are 15 residues in the CDR3. V lost 6 bases and J lost 6, with 15 bases in between. Germline lookup yields CDR1 MNHEY and CDR2 SVGAGI. CDR3 in amino acids: CASSEGWIGNSPLHF. The CDR3 DNA follows: TGTGCCAGCAGCGAGGGGTGGATAGGTAATTCACCCCTCCACTTT.

The table lists this clone with a few counts. The gene calls are TRBV4-1 and TRBJ2-7; 7 bases fit TRBD1. From germline, CDR1 is MGHRA and CDR2 YSYEKL. The CDR3 runs 15 residues. V shed 4 bases and J 3 bases; nucleotides not matched to a gene: 9. CDR3 sequence: CASSLTDRRDYEQYF. The DNA of the CDR3 is TGCGCCAGCAGCCTAACGGACAGGAGAGACTACGAGCAGTACTTC.

This chain links TRBV27 with TRBJ2-4; 8 bases are a match to TRBD2. This CDR3 comprises 18 residues. Germline loops: CDR1 MNHEY, CDR2 SMNVEV (reference sequence). The trim removed 4 bases at V and 0 bases at J, leaving 11 bases unmatched. Here the CDR3 reads CASSSLREGGLAKNIQYF. As DNA, the CDR3 is TGTGCCAGCAGTTCCCTCCGGGAGGGGGGATTAGCCAAAAACATTCAGTACTTC.

The rearrangement uses TRBV12-2 and TRBJ2-1. TRBV12-2 is a pseudogene segment. The CDR3 consists of 14 residues. CDR3 sequence reads: CASRQPLDGNEQFF. The CDR3 DNA reads TGTGCAAGTCGCCAACCCTTGGACGGGAATGAGCAGTTCTTC.

The chain joins TRBV6-2 or TRBV6-3 to TRBJ1-1; D is possibly TRBD1 (5 bases). The CDR3 length is 16 residues. Trimming left V 5 bases short and J 1 base short, with 17 bases between. Germline loops: CDR1 MNHEY, CDR2 SVGEGT. The CDR3 region has the DNA TGTGCCAGCAGTCCCCTCAAGGGGCTAGGGAACACTGAAGCTTTCTTT. Its protein is CASSPLKGLGNTEAFF.

The CDR3 sequence: CAIRLGRDTQYF. The CDR3 nucleotides are TGTGCCATCAGACTCGGCCGGGATACGCAGTATTTT. This rearrangement joins TRBV10-3 to TRBJ2-3; D remains ambiguous. The germline V gene has CDR1 ENHRY and CDR2 SYGVKD. CDR3 length: 12 residues. Trimming removed 6 bases at V and 6 bases at J, with 10 bases between.

The chain employs TRBV18 and TRBJ2-5; D may be TRBD1 or TRBD2 (5 bases each). V gave up 3 bases and J gave up 3 bases, with 11 bases separating them. The germline V gene encodes CDR1 KGHSH and CDR2 LQKENI. This CDR3 region has 14 residues. CDR3 sequence: CASSPQGVEETQYF. The CDR3, as DNA: TGTGCCAGCTCACCTCAGGGAGTAGAAGAGACCCAGTACTTC.

The chain has TRBV12-5 and TRBJ2-1; TRBD1 matches at 8 bases. V was clipped by 6 bases and J by 9 bases; unmatched bases: 13. This CDR3 contains 15 residues. Germline V lookup: CDR1 LGHNT, CDR2 FRNRAP. In DNA, the CDR3 is TGTGCTAGTGGCAGGGGGACAGGTGGGAATAGTGAGCAGTTCTTC. This sequence encodes CASGRGTGGNSEQFF.